This TCR beta chain was obtained from a study of blood T cell repertoires in COVID-19. Study in general: Acute and convalescent COVID-19 samples came from the United States, Italy and Spain. Sources were T cells, B-cell-depleted T cells, or PBMCs; the material itself was cDNA or gDNA.

In the source study's methods: Amplified reference gene primers provided the basis for estimating nucleated cell counts. Produced via immunoSEQ multiplex PCR; TCRdb's table is partial and in-frame only. V and J calls and clone size come straight from that table; D and trimming were deduced from the DNA. The sample holds 100,000 to 120,000 clones; about 84% are singletons and the top ten take around 1.5%. The origin of this receptor is a man aged 45-60 years with acute or convalescent COVID-19. The sequencing sample was made of peripheral blood.

CDR3 coding DNA: TGCAGTGCAATGCAGGGGCACGAGCAGTACTTC. Translated: CSAMQGHEQYF. The V and J genes are TRBV20-1 and TRBJ2-7, with TRBD1 as a possible D gene (6 bases). The CDR3 is 11 amino acids. Looked up from germline, CDR1 is DFQATT and CDR2 is SNEGSKA (reference sequence). The ends were cut back, 6 bases at V and 5 bases at J, with 11 bases in the middle.